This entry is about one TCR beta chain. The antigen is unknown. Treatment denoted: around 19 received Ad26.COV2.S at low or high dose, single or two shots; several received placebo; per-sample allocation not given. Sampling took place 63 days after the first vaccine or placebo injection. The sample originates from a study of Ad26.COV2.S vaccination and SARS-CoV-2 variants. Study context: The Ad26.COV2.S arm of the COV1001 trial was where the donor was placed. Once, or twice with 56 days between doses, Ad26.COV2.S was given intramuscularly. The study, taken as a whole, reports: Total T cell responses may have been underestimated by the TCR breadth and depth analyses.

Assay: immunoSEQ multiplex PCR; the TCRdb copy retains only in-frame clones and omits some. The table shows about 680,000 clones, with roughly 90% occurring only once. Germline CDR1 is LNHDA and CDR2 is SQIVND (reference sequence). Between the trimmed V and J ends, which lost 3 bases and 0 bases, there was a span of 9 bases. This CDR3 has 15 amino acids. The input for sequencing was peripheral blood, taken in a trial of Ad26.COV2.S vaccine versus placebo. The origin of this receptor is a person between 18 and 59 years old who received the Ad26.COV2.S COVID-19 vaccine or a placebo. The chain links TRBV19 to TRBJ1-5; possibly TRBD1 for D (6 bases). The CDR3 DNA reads TGTGCCAGTAGTATGGGAGGGGGTAGCAATCAGCCCCAGCATTTT. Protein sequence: CASSMGGGSNQPQHF.